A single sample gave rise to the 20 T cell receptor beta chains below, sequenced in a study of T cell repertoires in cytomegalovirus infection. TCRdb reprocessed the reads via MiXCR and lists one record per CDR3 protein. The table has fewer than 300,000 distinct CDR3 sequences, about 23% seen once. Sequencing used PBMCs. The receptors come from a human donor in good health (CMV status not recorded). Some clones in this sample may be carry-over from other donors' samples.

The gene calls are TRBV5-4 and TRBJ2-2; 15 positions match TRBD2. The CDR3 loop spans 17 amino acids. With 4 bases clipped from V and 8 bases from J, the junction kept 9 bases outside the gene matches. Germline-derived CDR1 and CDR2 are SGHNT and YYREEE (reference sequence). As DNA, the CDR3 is TGTGCCAGCAGCCGAGGGACTAGCGGGAGGAGTTCTGGGGAGCTGTTTTTT. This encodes CASSRGTSGRSSGELFF.

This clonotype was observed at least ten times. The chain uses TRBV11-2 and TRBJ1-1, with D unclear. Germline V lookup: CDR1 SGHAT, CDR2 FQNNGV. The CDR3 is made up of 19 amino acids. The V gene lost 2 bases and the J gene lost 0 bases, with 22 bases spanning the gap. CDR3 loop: CASSLSSRTHADVNTEAFF. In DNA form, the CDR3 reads TGTGCCAGCAGCTTATCCTCCCGGACCCATGCGGACGTGAACACTGAAGCTTTCTTT.

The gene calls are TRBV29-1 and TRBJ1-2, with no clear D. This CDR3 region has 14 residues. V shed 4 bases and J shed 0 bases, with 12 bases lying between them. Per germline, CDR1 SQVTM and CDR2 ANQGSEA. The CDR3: CSVVGQPANYGYTF. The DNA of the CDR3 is TGCAGCGTTGTCGGGCAACCTGCTAACTATGGCTACACCTTC.

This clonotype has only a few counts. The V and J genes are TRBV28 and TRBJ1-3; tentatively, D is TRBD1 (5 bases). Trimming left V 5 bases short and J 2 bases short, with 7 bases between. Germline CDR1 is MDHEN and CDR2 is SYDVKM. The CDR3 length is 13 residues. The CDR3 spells CASSPGTGNTIYF. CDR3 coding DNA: TGTGCCAGCAGTCCAGGGACTGGAAACACCATATATTTT. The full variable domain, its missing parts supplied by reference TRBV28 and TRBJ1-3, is DVKVTQSSRYLVKRTGEKVFLECVQDMDHENMFWYRQDPGLGLRLIYFSYDVKMKEKGDIPEGYSVSREKKERFSLILESASTNQTSMYLCASSPGTGNTIYFGEGSWLTVV.

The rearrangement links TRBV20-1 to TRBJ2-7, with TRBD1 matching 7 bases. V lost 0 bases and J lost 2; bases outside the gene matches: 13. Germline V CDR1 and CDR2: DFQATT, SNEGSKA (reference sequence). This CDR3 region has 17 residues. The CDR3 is CSARDRYRGGLTYEQYF. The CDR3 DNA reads TGCAGTGCTAGAGATAGGTATAGAGGGGGCTTAACCTACGAGCAGTACTTC.

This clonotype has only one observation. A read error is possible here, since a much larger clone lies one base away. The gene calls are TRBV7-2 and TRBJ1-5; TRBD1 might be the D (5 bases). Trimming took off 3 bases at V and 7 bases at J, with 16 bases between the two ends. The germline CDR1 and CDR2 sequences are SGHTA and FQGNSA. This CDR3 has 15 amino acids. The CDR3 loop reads CASSLDNSGRQPQHF. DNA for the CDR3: TGTGCCAGCAGCTTGGACAACTCGGGGAGGCAGCCCCAGCATTTT.

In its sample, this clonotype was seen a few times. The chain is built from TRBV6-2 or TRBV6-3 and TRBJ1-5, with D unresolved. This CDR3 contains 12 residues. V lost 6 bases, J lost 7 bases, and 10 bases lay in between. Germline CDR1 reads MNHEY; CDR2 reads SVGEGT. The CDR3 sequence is CASRRGGQPQHF. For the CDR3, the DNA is TGTGCCAGCAGACGCGGTGGACAGCCCCAGCATTTT.

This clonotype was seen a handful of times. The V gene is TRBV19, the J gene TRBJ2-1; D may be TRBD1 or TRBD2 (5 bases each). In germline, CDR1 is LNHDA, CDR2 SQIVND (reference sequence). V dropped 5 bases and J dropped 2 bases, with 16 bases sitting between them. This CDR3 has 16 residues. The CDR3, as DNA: TGTGCCAGTAGTGAGTCCGGGACCCTGGCCTACAATGAGCAGTTCTTC. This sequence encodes CASSESGTLAYNEQFF.

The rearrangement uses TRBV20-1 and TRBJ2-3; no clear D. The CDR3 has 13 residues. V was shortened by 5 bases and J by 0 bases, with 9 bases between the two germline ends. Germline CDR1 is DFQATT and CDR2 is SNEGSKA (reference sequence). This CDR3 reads CSALYGSTDTQYF. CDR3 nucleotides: TGCAGTGCTCTCTACGGTAGCACAGATACGCAGTATTTT.

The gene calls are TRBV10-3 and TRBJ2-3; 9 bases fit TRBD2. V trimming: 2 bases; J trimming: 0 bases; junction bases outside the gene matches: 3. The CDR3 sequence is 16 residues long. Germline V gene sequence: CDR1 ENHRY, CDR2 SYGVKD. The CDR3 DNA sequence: TGTGCCATCAGTGAGGGGCTAGCGGGGAGCACAGATACGCAGTATTTT. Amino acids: CAISEGLAGSTDTQYF.

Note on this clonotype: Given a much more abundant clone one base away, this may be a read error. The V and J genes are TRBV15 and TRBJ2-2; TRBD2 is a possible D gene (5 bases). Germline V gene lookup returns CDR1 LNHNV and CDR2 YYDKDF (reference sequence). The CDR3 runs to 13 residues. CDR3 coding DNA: TGTGTCACGCGGGTCTTCGATCTCGGGGAGCTGTTTTTT. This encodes CVTRVFDLGELFF. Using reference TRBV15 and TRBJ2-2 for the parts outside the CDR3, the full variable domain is DAMVIQNPRYQVTQFGKPVTLSCSQTLNHNVMYWYQQKSSQAPKLLFHYYDKDFNNEADTPDNFQSRRPNTSFCFLDIRSPGLGDTAMYLCVTRVFDLGELFFGEGSRLTVL.

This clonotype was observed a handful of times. CDR3 sequence reads: CASSLQGDEQFF. For the CDR3, the DNA is TGTGCCAGCAGCCTACAGGGTGATGAGCAGTTCTTC. The chain recombines TRBV6-1 with TRBJ2-1; TRBD1 is a possible D gene (6 bases). Germline V lookup: CDR1 MNHNS, CDR2 SASEGT. The CDR3 runs to 12 residues. V shed 6 bases and J shed 8 bases, with 11 bases lying between them.

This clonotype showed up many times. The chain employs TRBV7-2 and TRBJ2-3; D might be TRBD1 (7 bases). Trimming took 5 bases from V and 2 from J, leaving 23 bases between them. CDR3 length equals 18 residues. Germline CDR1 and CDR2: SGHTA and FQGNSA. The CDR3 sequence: CASSLKRARTGLTDTQYF. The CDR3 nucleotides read TGTGCCAGCAGCCTAAAGCGGGCGAGGACAGGCCTCACAGATACGCAGTATTTT.

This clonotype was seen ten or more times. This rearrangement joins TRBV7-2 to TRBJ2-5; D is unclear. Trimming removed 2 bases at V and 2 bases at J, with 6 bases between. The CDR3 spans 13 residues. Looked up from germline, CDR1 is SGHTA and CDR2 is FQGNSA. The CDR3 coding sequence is TGTGCCAGCAGCTTATCCATACAAGAGACCCAGTACTTC. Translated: CASSLSIQETQYF.

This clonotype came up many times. The CDR3 protein is CASRRSGSSYNEQFF. In nucleotides, the CDR3 is TGTGCCAGCAGGCGGAGCGGGAGCTCCTACAATGAGCAGTTCTTC. The genes are TRBV7-9 and TRBJ2-1, with 8 bases matching TRBD2. The germline CDR1 and CDR2 sequences are SEHNR and FQNEAQ (reference sequence). The CDR3 contains 15 residues. V lost 6 bases to trimming and J lost 0 bases; unmatched junction nucleotides: 4.

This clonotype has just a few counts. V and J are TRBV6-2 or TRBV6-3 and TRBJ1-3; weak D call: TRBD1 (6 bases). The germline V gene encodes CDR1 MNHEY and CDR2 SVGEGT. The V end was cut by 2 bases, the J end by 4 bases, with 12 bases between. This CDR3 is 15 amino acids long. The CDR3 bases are TGTGCCAGCAGTTACACTGGACAGCTCGGAAACACCATATATTTT. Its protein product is CASSYTGQLGNTIYF.

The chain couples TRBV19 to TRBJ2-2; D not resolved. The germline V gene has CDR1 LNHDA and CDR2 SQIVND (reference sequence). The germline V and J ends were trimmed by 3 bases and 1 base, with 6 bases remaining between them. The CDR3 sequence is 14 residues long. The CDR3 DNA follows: TGTGCCAGTAGTATCGCACAGAACACCGGGGAGCTGTTTTTT. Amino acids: CASSIAQNTGELFF.

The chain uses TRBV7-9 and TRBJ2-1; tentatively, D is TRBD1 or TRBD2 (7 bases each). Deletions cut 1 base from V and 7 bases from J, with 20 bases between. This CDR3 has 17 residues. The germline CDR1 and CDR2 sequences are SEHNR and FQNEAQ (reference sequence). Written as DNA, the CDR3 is TGTGCCAGCAGCTTAGGACTCCTGTGGGGGGGACAGAATGAGCAGTTCTTC. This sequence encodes CASSLGLLWGGQNEQFF.

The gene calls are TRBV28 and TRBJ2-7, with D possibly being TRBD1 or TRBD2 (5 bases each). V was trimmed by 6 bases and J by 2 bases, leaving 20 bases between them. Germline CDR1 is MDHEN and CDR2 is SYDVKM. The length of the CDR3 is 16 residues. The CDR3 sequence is CASREAGRLLTYEQYF. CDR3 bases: TGTGCCAGCAGGGAGGCAGGGAGACTACTAACCTACGAGCAGTACTTC.

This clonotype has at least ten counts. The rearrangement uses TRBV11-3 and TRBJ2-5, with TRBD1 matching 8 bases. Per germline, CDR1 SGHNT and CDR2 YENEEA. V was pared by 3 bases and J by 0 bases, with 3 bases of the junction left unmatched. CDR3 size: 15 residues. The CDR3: CASSFGQGDQETQYF. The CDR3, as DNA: TGTGCCAGCAGCTTCGGACAGGGCGACCAAGAGACCCAGTACTTC.